The present T cell receptor (beta chain) was sequenced within a study of blood T cell repertoires in COVID-19. Study-wide context: COVID-19 samples from acute and convalescent phases originated in the United States, Italy and Spain. From T cells, B-cell-depleted T cells, or PBMCs came the material, which was cDNA or gDNA.

Germline lookup yields CDR1 MNHEY and CDR2 SVGAGI. The CDR3 has 15 residues. Trimming at V came to 6 bases and at J to 7 bases, leaving 11 bases not matched to a gene. Original handling: It was from reference gene primer amplification that nucleated cell counts were estimated. TCRdb keeps only in-frame clones here, not all; method: immunoSEQ multiplex PCR. D and trimming were read from the DNA, whereas the V and J calls and clone size are those reported in that table. This sample has more than 150,000 clones, with 87% found just once. The material sequenced was peripheral blood. V and J are TRBV6-5 and TRBJ1-5; 8 bases fit TRBD1. This sequence was found in a man aged 40-49 years with active or convalescent COVID-19. The CDR3 protein is CASSPRQGIEQPQHF. In DNA, the CDR3 is TGTGCCAGCAGCCCACGACAGGGGATCGAGCAGCCCCAGCATTTT.